This TCR beta chain appears in the sequencing data of a study of T-cell reconstitution after alpha-beta-depleted transplantation in children. In its sample, this clonotype was seen many times. Unique molecular identifiers were built into the TCRbeta library. TCRdb reprocessed the PCR reads via MiXCR and lists one record per CDR3 protein. The repertoire holds roughly 120,000 distinct CDR3 sequences, with about a tenth as singletons. This TCR was recovered from a human donor who donated a stem cell graft to a child with acute lymphoblastic leukemia. This material consisted of PBMCs from the stem cell graft donor, taken from the stem cell graft.

The CDR3 region is CSVGEMTTDTQYF. CDR3 DNA sequence: TGCAGCGTTGGGGAGATGACCACAGATACGCAGTATTTT. V and J are TRBV29-1 and TRBJ2-3, with D perhaps TRBD2 (5 bases). V was cut by 4 bases and J by 2 bases, with 10 bases left in between. Germline V gene data show CDR1 as SQVTM and CDR2 as ANQGSEA. CDR3 length: 13 residues.